A selection of T cell receptor beta chains follows, all from one sample in a study of blood T cell repertoires in COVID-19. Assay: immunoSEQ multiplex PCR; the TCRdb copy retains only in-frame clones and omits some. The sample yields 45,000 to 70,000 clones, 81% seen once. Sequencing was performed on peripheral blood. The source is an elderly woman with active or convalescent COVID-19. The CDR3 runs from the conserved cysteine through the conserved F or W. Fields, in order: D gene, clone size, V gene, J gene, CDR3 protein, CDR3 DNA. The D gene is left open where the match is weak. Some rows have no size entry. The others give once, few or many, or a class for an expanded clone.

>.|.|TRBV9|TRBJ2-3
CASSVDRGTDTQYF
TGTGCCAGCAGCGTAGATCGCGGCACAGATACGCAGTATTTT
>.|.|TRBV2|TRBJ1-2
CASSGNIYGYTF
TGTGCCAGCAGTGGAAACATCTATGGCTACACCTTC
>TRBD1|.|TRBV7-2|TRBJ1-1
CASTDRGMNTEAFF
TGTGCCAGCACCGACAGGGGGATGAACACTGAAGCTTTCTTT
>TRBD1|.|TRBV4-3|TRBJ1-2
CASSQDSGGVNRYTF
TGCGCCAGCAGCCAAGATTCAGGGGGCGTCAATCGCTACACCTTC
>.|.|TRBV7-2|TRBJ2-7
CASSLGQGQIYEQYF
TGTGCCAGCAGCTTAGGGCAGGGGCAAATTTACGAGCAGTACTTC
>TRBD2|.|TRBV5-1|TRBJ2-3
CASSLGTSGTDTQYF
TGCGCCAGCAGCTTGGGGACTAGCGGCACAGATACGCAGTATTTT
>.|once|TRBV5-1|TRBJ2-2
CASSIGLLNTGELFF
TGCGCCAGCAGCATAGGACTATTGAACACCGGGGAGCTGTTTTTT
>.|.|TRBV6-5|TRBJ2-7
CASSNGGLYEQYF
TGTGCCAGCAGTAACGGGGGTTTATACGAGCAGTACTTC
>.|.|TRBV4-3|TRBJ2-2
CASSQDLQLVAGELFF
TGCGCCAGCAGCCAAGATCTCCAACTAGTCGCCGGGGAGCTGTTTTTT
>.|few|TRBV5-8|TRBJ1-5
CASSLLGASNQPQHF
TGTGCCAGCAGCTTGCTGGGGGCCAGCAATCAGCCCCAGCATTTT
>TRBD2|.|TRBV3-1/TRBV3-2|TRBJ2-7
CASSQEGVAGGREQYF
TGTGCCAGCAGCCAAGAAGGGGTAGCGGGGGGGCGCGAGCAGTACTTC